The rows below give T cell receptor beta chains drawn from one sample of a study of blood T cell repertoires in COVID-19. The protocol was immunoSEQ multiplex PCR, while the TCRdb copy is restricted to in-frame clones and leaves out a portion. The table includes about 250,000 clones, 86% detected once. Sequencing was done on a sample of peripheral blood. These receptors were obtained from an older woman who had recovered from COVID-19. The CDR3 runs from the conserved cysteine through the conserved F or W. A D gene is named only where the DNA matches it firmly. Size values are once, few and many counts, or a class for expanded clones, and some rows have none.

v_gene	len	j_gene	d_gene	abundance	CDR3nt	CDR3aa
TRBV6-6	15	TRBJ1-1	-	-	TGTGCCAGCGACTCTCCGGCGGCGGGGGACACTGAAGCTTTCTTT	CASDSPAAGDTEAFF
TRBV11-3	14	TRBJ2-1	-	once	TGTGCCGGGAGACCACCAACCTCCTACAATGAGCAGTTCTTC	CAGRPPTSYNEQFF
TRBV2	16	TRBJ2-3	TRBD1	-	TGTGCCAGCAGTGAATTTGGGACAGGACCCACAGATACGCAGTATTTT	CASSEFGTGPTDTQYF
TRBV6-5	15	TRBJ1-5	-	-	TGTGCCAGCATGTCAGCCAGGTATAGCAATCAGCCCCAGCATTTT	CASMSARYSNQPQHF
TRBV7-2	16	TRBJ2-3	-	-	TGTGCCAGCAGCTTAGGGTTGCAAGCTAGCACAGATACGCAGTATTTT	CASSLGLQASTDTQYF
TRBV10-3	15	TRBJ1-5	-	-	TGTGCCATCAGTGAGTCCGAGGAGGGAGGCCAGCCCCAGCATTTT	CAISESEEGGQPQHF
TRBV3-1/TRBV3-2	17	TRBJ2-3	-	-	TGTGCCAGCAGCCAAATAGGGACTCGCCTTAGCACAGATACGCAGTATTTT	CASSQIGTRLSTDTQYF
TRBV10-3	13	TRBJ1-5	-	-	TGTGCCATCGGTGGGGGCTCTTTTCAGCCCCAGCATTTT	CAIGGGSFQPQHF
TRBV5-1	16	TRBJ1-1	-	-	TGCGCCAGCAGCTTGGGGGTAGCGACGGAAGGCACTGAAGCTTTCTTT	CASSLGVATEGTEAFF
TRBV5-1	14	TRBJ1-1	TRBD1	few	TGCGCCAGCACCCCCGGGACAGGGGGGTCAGAAGCTTTCTTT	CASTPGTGGSEAFF
TRBV7-9	13	TRBJ2-5	-	many	TGTGCCAGCAGCCCAGGTGGCCAAGAGACCCAGTACTTC	CASSPGGQETQYF
TRBV28	14	TRBJ2-5	TRBD1	-	TGTGCCAGCAGTACTCAGGACAGGGGAGAGACCCAGTACTTC	CASSTQDRGETQYF
TRBV27	15	TRBJ1-5	-	-	TGTGCCAGCGGATCGGGAATACTTAGCAATCAGCCCCAGCATTTT	CASGSGILSNQPQHF
TRBV27	14	TRBJ2-3	TRBD2	-	TGTGCCAGTAAGGCTAGCGGGCGCACAGATACGCAGTATTTT	CASKASGRTDTQYF
TRBV5-1	16	TRBJ2-5	TRBD2	-	TGCGCCAGCAGCTCAAGACTAGCGGGGGGCCAAGAGACCCAGTACTTC	CASSSRLAGGQETQYF
TRBV4-1	14	TRBJ1-1	-	-	TGCGCCAGCAGCCAACAGGTTCTACAGGAGGAAGCTTTCTTT	CASSQQVLQEEAFF
TRBV6-6	14	TRBJ2-7	-	-	TGTGCCAGCAGCGAGATACGTAGCTCCTACGAGCAGTACTTC	CASSEIRSSYEQYF
TRBV19	17	TRBJ2-5	TRBD2	-	TGTGCCAGTAGTATAAAGGAGCGGGGGGGCCGGGAAGAGACCCAGTACTTC	CASSIKERGGREETQYF
TRBV19	17	TRBJ1-3	TRBD1	few	TGTGCCAGTAGTAGGACAGGGGGCGCGCAATCGGGAAACACCATATATTTT	CASSRTGGAQSGNTIYF
TRBV19	13	TRBJ2-5	-	-	TGTGCCAGTAGTCTACAGCCCCAAGAGACCCAGTACTTC	CASSLQPQETQYF
TRBV25-1	15	TRBJ1-6	TRBD1	-	TGTGCCAGCAGTGAGGGACAGGGCTATAATTCACCCCTCCACTTT	CASSEGQGYNSPLHF
TRBV6-5	14	TRBJ1-1	-	-	TGTGCCAGCAGCCCATCTGGCAAGAACACTGAAGCTTTCTTT	CASSPSGKNTEAFF
TRBV5-4	17	TRBJ2-1	TRBD2	-	TGTGCCAGCAGCCGGGGACTAGCGGGGGCCACCTACAATGAGCAGTTCTTC	CASSRGLAGATYNEQFF
TRBV18	15	TRBJ1-1	TRBD1	once	TGTGCCAGCTCACTTTGGACAGGAGTGAACACTGAAGCTTTCTTT	CASSLWTGVNTEAFF
TRBV20-1	16	TRBJ1-1	-	-	TGCAGTGCTAGTCCCCCGGATGTCAGGGGGAACACTGAAGCTTTCTTT	CSASPPDVRGNTEAFF
TRBV7-2	14	TRBJ2-7	-	once	TGTGCCAGCAGCTTAGCGCTTCAGGGATCCGAGCAGTACTTC	CASSLALQGSEQYF
TRBV11-2	17	TRBJ2-3	TRBD1	-	TGTGCCAGCAGCTTGGTTAGACAGGGGATACTTACAGATACGCAGTATTTT	CASSLVRQGILTDTQYF
TRBV12-3/TRBV12-4	13	TRBJ1-2	-	-	TGTGCCAGCAGCGGACATCTAAACTATGGCTACACCTTC	CASSGHLNYGYTF
TRBV3-1/TRBV3-2	15	TRBJ2-7	TRBD2	-	TGTGCCAGCAGCCAGCTCGGGACTAGTCAATACGAGCAGTACTTC	CASSQLGTSQYEQYF
TRBV7-2	13	TRBJ1-2	-	few	TGTGCCAGCAGCCGACCAGGGAATTATGGCTACACCTTC	CASSRPGNYGYTF
TRBV3-1/TRBV3-2	15	TRBJ2-1	TRBD2	-	TGTGCCAGCAGCCTATCTAGCGGGGGGGCCAGGGAGCAGTTCTTC	CASSLSSGGAREQFF
TRBV19	15	TRBJ2-2	-	-	TGTGCCAGTCTCAGTGACAGATCGAACACCGGGGAGCTGTTTTTT	CASLSDRSNTGELFF
TRBV7-9	13	TRBJ2-5	-	-	TGTGCCAGCAGCTTAATTACAGCAGAGACCCAGTACTTC	CASSLITAETQYF
TRBV6-5	15	TRBJ2-5	TRBD1	-	TGTGCCAGCAGTTCTCCGGACAGGGGAGACGAGACCCAGTACTTC	CASSSPDRGDETQYF
TRBV28	14	TRBJ1-6	-	-	TGTGCCAGCAGTAAAAGGCCCGGGAGCTCACCCCTCCACTTT	CASSKRPGSSPLHF
TRBV27	16	TRBJ2-3	TRBD1	-	TGTGCCAGCAGTCCCGGGACAGGGAGCGGCACAGATACGCAGTATTTT	CASSPGTGSGTDTQYF
TRBV4-3	12	TRBJ1-2	-	-	TGCGCCAGCAGCCATCCTGACAGACACTACACCTTC	CASSHPDRHYTF
TRBV7-2	14	TRBJ1-2	TRBD1	-	TGTGCCAGCAGTCCCGGGACAGGGCCTTATGGCTACACCTTC	CASSPGTGPYGYTF
TRBV10-3	14	TRBJ1-2	TRBD1	-	TGTGCCATCAAAGGGACAGGGTGGGGCTATGGCTACACCTTC	CAIKGTGWGYGYTF
TRBV18	16	TRBJ2-1	TRBD2	-	TGTGCCAGCTCACCCAGCATGGGGACTATTATCGATGAGCAGTTCTTC	CASSPSMGTIIDEQFF
TRBV6-2/TRBV6-3	16	TRBJ2-1	-	-	TGTGCCAGCAGTTACTTCGCAACGACAGCCTACAATGAGCAGTTCTTC	CASSYFATTAYNEQFF
TRBV4-1	16	TRBJ1-2	-	many	TGCGCCAGCAGCCAAGAGAGGAGGGGCGCCGGCTATGGCTACACCTTC	CASSQERRGAGYGYTF